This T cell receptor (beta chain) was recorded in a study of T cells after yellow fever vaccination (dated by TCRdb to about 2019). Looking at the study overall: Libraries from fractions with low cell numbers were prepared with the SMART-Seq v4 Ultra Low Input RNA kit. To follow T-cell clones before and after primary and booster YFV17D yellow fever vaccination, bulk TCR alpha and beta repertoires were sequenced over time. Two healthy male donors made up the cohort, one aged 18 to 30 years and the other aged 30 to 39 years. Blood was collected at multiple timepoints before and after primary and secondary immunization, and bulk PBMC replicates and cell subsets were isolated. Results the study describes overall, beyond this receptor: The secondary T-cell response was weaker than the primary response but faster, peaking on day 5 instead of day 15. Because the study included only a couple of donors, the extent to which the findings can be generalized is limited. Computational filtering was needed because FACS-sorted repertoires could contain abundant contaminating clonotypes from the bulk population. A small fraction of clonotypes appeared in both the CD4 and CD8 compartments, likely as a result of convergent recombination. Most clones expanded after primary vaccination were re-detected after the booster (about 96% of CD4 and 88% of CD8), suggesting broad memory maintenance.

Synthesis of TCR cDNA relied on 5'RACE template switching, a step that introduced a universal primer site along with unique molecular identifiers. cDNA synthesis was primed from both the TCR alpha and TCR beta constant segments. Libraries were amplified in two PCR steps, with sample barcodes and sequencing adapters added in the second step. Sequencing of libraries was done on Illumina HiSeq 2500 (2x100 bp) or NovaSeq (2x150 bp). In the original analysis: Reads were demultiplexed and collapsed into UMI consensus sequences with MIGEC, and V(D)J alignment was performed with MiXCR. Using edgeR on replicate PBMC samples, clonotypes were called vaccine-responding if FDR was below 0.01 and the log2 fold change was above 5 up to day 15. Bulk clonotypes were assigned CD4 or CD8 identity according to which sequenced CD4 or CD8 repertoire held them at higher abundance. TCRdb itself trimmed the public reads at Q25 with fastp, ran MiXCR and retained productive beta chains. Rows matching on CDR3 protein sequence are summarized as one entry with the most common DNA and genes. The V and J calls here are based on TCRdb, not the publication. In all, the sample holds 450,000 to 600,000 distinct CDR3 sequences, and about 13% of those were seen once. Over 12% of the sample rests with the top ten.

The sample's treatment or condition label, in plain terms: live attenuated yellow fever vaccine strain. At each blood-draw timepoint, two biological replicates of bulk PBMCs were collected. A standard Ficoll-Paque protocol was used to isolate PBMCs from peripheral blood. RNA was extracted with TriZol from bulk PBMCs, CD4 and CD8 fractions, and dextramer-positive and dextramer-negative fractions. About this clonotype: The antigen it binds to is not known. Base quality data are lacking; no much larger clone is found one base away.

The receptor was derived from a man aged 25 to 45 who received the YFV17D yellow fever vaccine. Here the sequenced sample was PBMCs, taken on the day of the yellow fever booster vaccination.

The DNA reads TGTGCCAGCAGCTTAGAACTCCCGTTAGGGCAGCCCCAGCATTTT. Translation gives CASSLELPLGQPQHF. The chain couples TRBV7-2 to TRBJ1-5, with no confidently assigned D gene. V drops 1 base and J drops 7 bases, leaving 14 bases in between. CDR1 and CDR2 are read off the germline V gene as SGHTA and FQGNSA. Taken from cysteine to phenylalanine, the CDR3 has 15 residues. Kept here is only the CDR3 DNA, which spans 45 bases and is read in frame from base 1.